This TCR beta chain stems from a study of glioma-infiltrating T cells. From germline, CDR1 is SGHTA and CDR2 FQGNSA. V was shortened by 5 bases and J by 6 bases, with 17 bases between the two germline ends. This CDR3 is 15 amino acids long. Using RNA template, CDR3s of TCR alpha and beta were amplified with iRepertoire arm-PCR. TCRdb redid the calling of the multiplex PCR reads with MiXCR, one entry per CDR3 protein. The data show around 390,000 distinct CDR3 sequences, with around 45% seen just once and around 12% held by the top ten. The sequenced sample consisted of glioma tissue, nonneoplastic brain tissue, or PBMCs (not recorded which). The sequence derives from a human donor with low-grade glioma or glioblastoma, undergoing nonglioma brain surgery, or in good health (not recorded which). The genes are TRBV7-2 and TRBJ1-5, with TRBD1 as a possible D gene (5 bases). CDR3 residues: CASSPGVAGLQPQHF. DNA of the CDR3: TGTGCCAGCAGCCCGGGGGTGGCGGGGCTTCAGCCCCAGCATTTT.